This note documents a single T cell receptor (beta chain) sequence. Its antigen is undetermined. The data are from a study of identical twins. General study findings and limits: Donors were not followed over many years; analysis was cross-sectional. Abundant beta clonotypes from cord blood had fewer insertions, unlike memory repertoires, which showed none.

MiXCR was run by TCRdb on the 5' RACE reads, yielding one entry per CDR3 protein. The data hold 500,000 to 650,000 distinct CDR3 sequences, with under 25% observed a single time. Germline V gene sequence: CDR1 SGHNT, CDR2 YENEEA. Trimming took 0 bases from V and 7 from J, leaving 13 bases between them. The CDR3 loop spans 14 amino acids. The sample also formed part of further work on yellow fever vaccine responses in identical twins. As that report states: The T cell response to vaccination in identical twins was reportedly partly convergent and partly personalized.

The sequence derives from a woman between 18 and 29 years old in good health. Sequencing was done on a sample of CD4+ T cells sorted from blood. V and J are TRBV11-3 and TRBJ2-7; a weak D match, TRBD1 (5 bases). The CDR3 is CASSLESGAREQYF. CDR3 nucleotide sequence: TGTGCCAGCAGCTTAGAGAGTGGGGCGAGAGAGCAGTACTTC.